A single sample gave rise to the 25 T cell receptor beta chains below, sequenced in a study of CD8+CD57+ T cells in acquired aplastic anemia. Genomic DNA was employed as the template in profiling TCR beta VDJ and CDR3. TCRdb itself ran the reads through MiXCR, one entry per CDR3 protein. Among hundreds of thousands of distinct CDR3 sequences, roughly 68% were seen once, and the ten largest hold 3.5% to 4.5%. Sequenced: sorted CD4+, CD8+, or CD8+CD57+ T cells (not recorded which) from PBMCs. The receptors originated from a human donor in good health, serving as a control.

This clonotype was picked up one time. CDR3 in amino acids: CASSLEGGGSSPLHF. The CDR3 DNA reads as TGCGCCAGCAGCTTGGAGGGGGGAGGGAGTTCACCCCTCCACTTT. The chain carries TRBV5-1 and TRBJ1-6; weak D call: TRBD1 (6 bases). V lost 0 bases, J lost 9 bases, and 13 bases lay in between. Germline loops: CDR1 SGHRS, CDR2 YFSETQ. The CDR3 runs to 15 residues.

This clonotype was seen more than once but under ten times. The V call is TRBV2, the J call TRBJ1-2; D ambiguous. V lost 5 bases to trimming and J lost 2 bases, with 9 bases between them. Germline values: CDR1 SNHLY, CDR2 FYNNEI. The CDR3 is 13 amino acids. The DNA of the CDR3 is TGTGCCAGCAGTTTTGACGGGAACTATGGCTACACCTTC. This encodes CASSFDGNYGYTF. Together with reference TRBV2 and TRBJ1-2, the CDR3 gives the full variable domain: EPEVTQTPSHQVTQMGQEVILRCVPISNHLYFYWYRQILGQKVEFLVSFYNNEISEKSEIFDDQFSVERPDGSNFTLKIRSTKLEDSAMYFCASSFDGNYGYTFGSGTRLTVV.

Comment on this clonotype: This likely comes from a read error, as the CDR3 has no conserved phenylalanine or tryptophan at its end. It is unclear where the CDR3 begins or ends on the DNA, so no DNA is shown, and the CDR3 is as TCRdb lists it. This sequence joins TRBV14 and TRBJ2-3. Inclusive of both ends, the CDR3 amounts to 15 amino acids. The germline V gene encodes CDR1 SGHDN and CDR2 FVKESK. The CDR3 spells CASSQGAWTHRYAVV.

This chain uses TRBV11-1 with TRBJ2-2; 9 bases are a match to TRBD2. J gave up 7 bases and V 5 bases, and 8 bases lay outside the gene matches. There are 15 residues in the CDR3. Germline CDR1 and CDR2: SGHAT and FQDESV (reference sequence). The CDR3 sequence: CASSRLYSGGGELFF. The DNA for the CDR3 is TGTGCCAGCAGCCGGTTGTATAGCGGGGGCGGGGAGCTGTTTTTT.

Turning to this clonotype: The final CDR3 position lacks the conserved phenylalanine or tryptophan, pointing to a likely read error. Because the CDR3's place on the DNA is in doubt, the DNA is left out and the CDR3 is given as listed by TCRdb. The gene calls are TRBV2 and TRBJ1-6; the D call in the table, TRBD1, was not verified against the DNA. CDR1 is SNHLY, CDR2 FYNNEI, per germline. The CDR3 spans 14 residues, counting both ends. The CDR3 sequence is CASSSGGFDSPLLC.

Worth noting for this clonotype: One junction end does not reproduce the germline sequence, and a read error may be involved. The chain employs TRBV7-3 and TRBJ1-1; 8 bases line up with TRBD1. This CDR3 is built from 14 residues. The germline V gene encodes CDR1 SGHTA and CDR2 FQGTGA. The CDR3 DNA reads TGTGCCAGCAGCTTAGATCTTGGGCAGGGGGCTGGTTTATTT. Protein sequence: CASSLDLGQGAGLF.

The chain is built from TRBV5-6 and TRBJ2-5; a possible D gene is TRBD1 (6 bases). The V and J ends lost 0 bases and 3 bases respectively, with 9 bases between them. This CDR3 region has 14 residues. In germline, CDR1 is SGHDT, CDR2 YYEEEE. DNA for the CDR3: TGTGCCAGCAGCTTGGCGACAGGAGAAGAGACCCAGTACTTC. It encodes CASSLATGEETQYF.

As concerns this clonotype: One end of the junction does not line up with germline, which may come from a read error. The chain links TRBV5-1 to TRBJ2-5; D not resolved. Germline V gene sequence: CDR1 SGHRS, CDR2 YFSETQ. The length of the CDR3 is 13 residues. CDR3 nucleotide sequence: TGTGCCAGCAGCGAAACTAACCGAGAGAGCCAGTACTTC. This gives the protein CASSETNRESQYF.

The V and J genes are TRBV11-3 and TRBJ2-7; TRBD1 aligns across 8 bases. The V and J ends lost 5 bases and 2 bases, in that order; junction bases with no gene match: 5. Germline loops: CDR1 SGHNT, CDR2 YENEEA. The CDR3 loop spans 14 amino acids. In DNA form, the CDR3 reads TGTGCCAGCAGCCACGGGACAGGCCCCTACGAGCAGTACTTC. Translating gives CASSHGTGPYEQYF.

This clonotype was seen ten or more times. The chain is built from TRBV2 and TRBJ2-7; no reliable D call. This CDR3 has 13 residues. V was clipped by 3 bases and J by 5 bases, with 11 bases between them. Germline lookup yields CDR1 SNHLY and CDR2 FYNNEI. As DNA, the CDR3 is TGTGCCAGCAGTGAGTTGGGGTACCACGAGCAGTACTTC. Protein: CASSELGYHEQYF.

This rearrangement joins TRBV12-3 or TRBV12-4 to TRBJ1-2; D might be TRBD1 (5 bases). The CDR3 runs 14 residues. V was clipped by 9 bases and J by 4 bases, with 18 bases between them. Here the CDR3 reads CASGRGGVPYGYTF. The CDR3, as DNA: TGTGCCAGTGGCAGAGGAGGGGTCCCCTATGGCTACACCTTC.

To note about this clonotype: At one of its ends the junction is not consistent with the germline gene, which may arise from a read error. V is TRBV2 and J is TRBJ1-2; tentative D call: TRBD1 (5 bases). The CDR3 runs 13 residues. Germline values: CDR1 SNHLY, CDR2 FYNNEI. The chain's CDR3 is CASSQTRDGGDAF. DNA of the CDR3: TGTGCCAGCAGCCAGACACGGGACGGTGGCGACGCCTTC. The variable domain in full, with the rest retrieved from reference TRBV2 and TRBJ1-2, is EPEVTQTPSHQVTQMGQEVILRCVPISNHLYFYWYRQILGQKVEFLVSFYNNEISEKSEIFDDQFSVERPDGSNFTLKIRSTKLEDSAMYFCASSQTRDGGDAFGSGTRLTVV.

This clonotype was counted only a few times. The chain recombines TRBV9 with TRBJ1-1; 8 positions match TRBD1. This CDR3 region has 14 residues. In germline, CDR1 is SGDLS, CDR2 YYNGEE. The V segment lost 4 bases and the J segment 3 bases; nucleotides outside the gene matches: 5. The CDR3 loop reads CASSRNRGYTEAFF. The CDR3 DNA is TGTGCCAGCAGCAGGAACAGGGGGTACACTGAAGCTTTCTTT.

This chain joins TRBV4-2 and TRBJ1-2; perhaps TRBD1 as D (5 bases). Per germline, CDR1 LGHNA and CDR2 YNFKEQ. Between the trimmed V and J ends, which lost 4 bases and 4 bases, there was a span of 10 bases. This CDR3 spans 13 amino acids. The CDR3 DNA reads TGTGCCAGCAGCCCCGGACATGCCTATGGCTACACCTTC. This encodes CASSPGHAYGYTF.

In the case of this clonotype: An end of the junction differs from the germline gene, which may be a read error. V is TRBV29-1 and J is TRBJ2-4, with D possibly matching TRBD1 (6 bases). The germline CDR1 and CDR2 sequences are SQVTM and ANQGSEA. CDR3 length: 11 residues. CDR3 protein: CSGLQGNIQGF. For the CDR3, the DNA is TGCAGCGGTTTACAGGGAAACATTCAGGGCTTC. Using reference TRBV29-1 and TRBJ2-4 for the parts outside the CDR3, the full variable domain is SAVISQKPSRDICQRGTSLTIQCQVDSQVTMMFWYRQQPGQSLTLIATANQGSEATYESGFVIDKFPISRPNLTFSTLTVSNMSPEDSSIYLCSGLQGNIQGFGAGTRLSVL.

V gene TRBV6-1 combines with J gene TRBJ2-2; 8 nucleotides line up with TRBD2. CDR1 and CDR2 from the germline V gene are MNHNS and SASEGT. V dropped 5 bases and J dropped 5; count of bases not matched to a gene: 4. The CDR3 length is 14 residues. CDR3 in amino acids: CASSPSGFTGELFF. The DNA for the CDR3 is TGTGCCAGCAGTCCTAGCGGGTTTACCGGGGAGCTGTTTTTT.

The V call is TRBV10-3, the J call TRBJ2-7; D unresolved. Trimming left V 4 bases short and J 3 bases short, with 10 bases between. The CDR3 runs to 13 residues. The germline V gene has CDR1 ENHRY and CDR2 SYGVKD. The CDR3 bases are TGTGCCATCAGTGGGGTGGGCAGCTACGAGCAGTACTTC. Its translation is CAISGVGSYEQYF.

Details on this clonotype: At one end the junction does not follow the germline gene, possibly because of a read error. The chain employs TRBV7-2 and TRBJ1-1; no firm D call. This CDR3 has 13 amino acids. Germline V lookup: CDR1 SGHTA, CDR2 FQGNSA. The CDR3 sequence: CASSLVRVSTEAF. CDR3 DNA sequence: TGTGCCAGCAGCTTAGTTCGGGTCAGCACTGAAGCTTTC. The whole variable domain, filled in from reference TRBV7-2 and TRBJ1-1, reads GAGVSQSPSNKVTEKGKDVELRCDPISGHTALYWYRQSLGQGLEFLIYFQGNSAPDKSGLPSDRFSAERTGGSVSTLTIQRTQQEDSAVYLCASSLVRVSTEAFGQGTRLTVV.

This rearrangement joins TRBV6-1 to TRBJ1-6, with D perhaps matching TRBD1 (6 bases). CDR3 length equals 12 residues. Deletions cut 6 bases from V and 14 bases from J, with 14 bases between. In germline, CDR1 is MNHNS, CDR2 SASEGT. DNA of the CDR3: TGTGCCAGCAGGAGGGACACTTGGGCCCTCCACTTT. Its protein product is CASRRDTWALHF.

This clonotype occurred a few times. The rearrangement links TRBV15 to TRBJ1-1; no firm D call. The CDR3 has 13 amino acids. V dropped 4 bases and J dropped 2 bases, with 8 bases sitting between them. In germline, CDR1 is LNHNV, CDR2 YYDKDF (reference sequence). CDR3 protein: CATSTSVNTEAFF. The CDR3 DNA sequence: TGTGCCACCAGCACGTCCGTTAACACTGAAGCTTTCTTT.

The gene calls are TRBV11-2 and TRBJ1-3, with 8 bases lining up with TRBD1. The V and J ends lost 1 base and 8 bases, in that order; junction bases with no gene match: 13. The V gene's germline CDR1 is SGHAT and CDR2 FQNNGV. The CDR3 length is 17 residues. CDR3 sequence (DNA): TGTGCCAGCAGCTTAGTAGCCAGGGGGCAAGGGGGCTACACCATATATTTT. This gives the protein CASSLVARGQGGYTIYF.

With regard to this clonotype: Germline and junction disagree at one end, which may indicate a read error. The chain is built from TRBV7-2 and TRBJ1-1; 7 bases map to TRBD1. CDR3 length: 13 amino acids. CDR1 is SGHTA, CDR2 FQGNSA, per germline. The DNA for the CDR3 is TGTGCCAGCAGTTTCAGGGGGGGGTCTGATGCTTTATTT. This sequence encodes CASSFRGGSDALF.

This clonotype was counted only a few times. V usage is TRBV6-5 and J usage is TRBJ2-2; TRBD1 matches at 11 bases. J gave up 4 bases and V 2 bases, and 6 bases lay outside the gene matches. Germline CDR1 MNHEY, CDR2 SVGAGI. The CDR3 length is 17 residues. The CDR3 DNA reads TGTGCCAGCAGTTACCGACCGGGACAGGGGGGCACCGGGGAGCTGTTTTTT. Its translation is CASSYRPGQGGTGELFF.

In its sample, this clonotype was seen once. The V call is TRBV30, the J call TRBJ1-2, with 9 bases lining up with TRBD1. Germline assignment: CDR1 GTSNPN and CDR2 SVGIG (reference sequence). With V trimmed by 3 bases and J by 12 bases, 8 bases remained unmatched. This CDR3 contains 12 residues. CDR3 DNA: TGTGCCTGGAGGGCGGACAGGGGAGGGGACACCTTC. Amino acids: CAWRADRGGDTF.

CDR3 region: CASSPSKPTGRGVDEQFF. The CDR3 nucleotides read TGTGCCAGTAGTCCAAGCAAACCCACAGGGCGGGGGGTCGATGAGCAGTTCTTC. The chain links TRBV19 to TRBJ2-1; 8 nucleotides agree with TRBD2. The CDR3 has 18 amino acids. CDR1 is LNHDA and CDR2 is SQIVND in the germline V gene (reference sequence). Trimming at V came to 5 bases and at J to 8 bases, leaving 20 bases not matched to a gene.